This is a list of T cell receptor beta chains from one sample in a study of molecular identifiers for immune sequencing clone quantification. One entry per CDR3 protein, called by TCRdb with MiXCR from the PCR reads. The table lists about 300,000 distinct CDR3 sequences, about 22% of them singletons. Sequenced sample: naive CD8+ T cells from blood, with Jurkat cell RNA spiked in. The receptors come from a human donor in good health. Some libraries in this study had Jurkat cell RNA spiked in. The CDR3 runs from the conserved cysteine through the conserved F or W. Fields, in order: V gene, clone size, J gene, D gene, CDR3 protein, CDR3 DNA. The D gene is left open where the match is weak. Where a row states a size, it is once, few, many or the class of an expanded clone; other rows omit it.

TRBV7-9	many	TRBJ2-2	NA	CASSLPANTGELFF	TGTGCCAGCAGCTTACCTGCAAACACCGGGGAGCTGTTTTTT
TRBV6-5	many	TRBJ2-7	TRBD1	CASSQQGPPYEQYF	TGTGCCAGCAGTCAACAGGGGCCGCCGTACGAGCAGTACTTC
TRBV24-1	many	TRBJ2-1	TRBD2	CATSVTGEGTYNEQFF	TGTGCCACCAGTGTCACGGGGGAGGGAACCTACAATGAGCAGTTCTTC
TRBV20-1	many	TRBJ2-3	NA	CSASGVSTDTQYF	TGCAGTGCTAGCGGGGTCTCCACAGATACGCAGTATTTT
TRBV4-1	few	TRBJ2-7	TRBD1	CASSQVPQGAVYEQYF	TGCGCCAGCAGCCAGGTCCCCCAGGGGGCTGTTTACGAGCAGTACTTC
TRBV7-6	many	TRBJ2-2	TRBD2	CASSLVPTSGFLTGELFF	TGTGCCAGCAGCTTAGTTCCGACTAGCGGGTTCCTCACCGGGGAGCTGTTTTTT
TRBV2	many	TRBJ2-7	TRBD1	CASAWDRDYEQYF	TGTGCCAGCGCCTGGGACAGGGACTACGAGCAGTACTTC
TRBV7-9	few	TRBJ2-7	TRBD2	CASSLVAGGPHEQYF	TGTGCCAGCAGCTTGGTAGCGGGAGGTCCTCACGAGCAGTACTTC
TRBV4-2	many	TRBJ2-1	NA	CASSHLASMGNEQFF	TGTGCCAGCAGCCATCTAGCCAGTATGGGCAATGAGCAGTTCTTC
TRBV18	few	TRBJ1-2	TRBD1	CASSPPKQGATYGYTF	TGTGCCAGCTCACCACCAAAACAGGGGGCAACGTATGGCTACACCTTC
TRBV14	many	TRBJ2-7	TRBD2	CASSQAPGLGYEQYF	TGTGCCAGCAGCCAAGCTCCGGGACTAGGTTACGAGCAGTACTTC
TRBV27	many	TRBJ2-7	NA	CASSLRGNYEQYF	TGTGCCAGCAGTTTAAGAGGGAACTACGAGCAGTACTTC
TRBV11-2	few	TRBJ2-3	NA	CASSLISGGDTQYF	TGTGCCAGCAGCTTGATTAGCGGCGGGGATACGCAGTATTTT
TRBV5-6	NA	TRBJ2-2	NA	CASSLALLRGELFF	TGTGCCAGCAGCTTGGCCCTACTACGGGGGGAGCTGTTTTTT
TRBV20-1	many	TRBJ2-7	NA	CSAESQGTPYEQYF	TGCAGTGCTGAGAGTCAGGGCACCCCCTACGAGCAGTACTTC
TRBV6-6	many	TRBJ2-7	TRBD2	CASSLSGREYEQYF	TGTGCCAGCAGCCTTAGCGGGAGGGAGTACGAGCAGTACTTC
TRBV9	many	TRBJ1-5	NA	CASSETGTNQPQHF	TGTGCCAGCAGCGAGACAGGAACGAATCAGCCCCAGCATTTT
TRBV12-3/TRBV12-4	few	TRBJ1-1	TRBD1	CASSPGTGRTEAFF	TGTGCCAGCAGTCCCGGGACAGGGAGGACTGAAGCTTTCTTT
TRBV19	many	TRBJ1-1	NA	CASRRNYGNEAFF	TGTGCCAGTAGACGGAACTACGGGAATGAAGCTTTCTTT
TRBV12-3/TRBV12-4	many	TRBJ1-4	NA	CASRSTATNEKLFF	TGTGCCAGCAGATCCACCGCAACTAATGAAAAACTGTTTTTT
TRBV5-1	few	TRBJ2-5	NA	CASSLSLLDTQETQYF	TGCGCCAGCAGCTTGTCCCTATTGGACACACAAGAGACCCAGTACTTC
TRBV7-2	many	TRBJ2-7	NA	CASSLVRYEQYF	TGTGCCAGCAGCTTAGTCCGCTACGAGCAGTACTTC
TRBV9	NA	TRBJ2-4	NA	CASSVVTGNQNIQYF	TGTGCCAGCAGCGTAGTTACAGGCAACCAAAACATTCAGTACTTC
TRBV7-6	many	TRBJ2-1	NA	CASSYNSYNEQFF	TGTGCCAGCAGCTATAACAGCTACAATGAGCAGTTCTTC
TRBV4-1	many	TRBJ2-7	TRBD2	CASSQELTSVTYEQYF	TGCGCCAGCAGCCAGGAACTGACTAGCGTGACCTACGAGCAGTACTTC
TRBV7-9	many	TRBJ1-1	TRBD1	CASSPTGSNTEAFF	TGTGCCAGCAGCCCGACAGGGTCCAATACTGAAGCTTTCTTT
TRBV4-1	few	TRBJ2-7	NA	CASSHRTFGGPYEQYF	TGCGCCAGCAGCCATCGGACCTTTGGGGGGCCCTACGAGCAGTACTTC
TRBV20-1	many	TRBJ2-3	TRBD2	CSAPNLAGNTDTQYF	TGCAGTGCTCCTAATTTAGCGGGAAACACAGATACGCAGTATTTT
TRBV3-2	NA	TRBJ2-3	NA	CASSQDGLAGNTDTQYF	TGTGCCAGCAGCCAAGATGGACTAGCGGGGAACACAGATACGCAGTATTTT
TRBV5-1	many	TRBJ2-7	NA	CASSPTEYYEQYF	TGCGCCAGCAGTCCGACAGAGTACTACGAGCAGTACTTC
TRBV4-2	NA	TRBJ2-7	NA	CASSQLRAPAEQYF	TGTGCCAGCAGCCAACTCCGCGCGCCCGCCGAGCAGTACTTC
TRBV20-1	many	TRBJ2-4	TRBD1	CSASRDRTLAKNIQYF	TGCAGTGCTAGCCGGGACAGGACACTAGCCAAAAACATTCAGTACTTC
TRBV28	many	TRBJ2-7	TRBD1	CASSLRQGIYEQYF	TGTGCCAGCAGTTTACGACAGGGCATCTACGAGCAGTACTTC
TRBV27	few	TRBJ2-7	NA	CASSLSGDGYEQYF	TGTGCCAGCAGTTTATCCGGTGACGGCTACGAGCAGTACTTC
TRBV3-1	few	TRBJ2-4	TRBD1	CASSKGDWDRGDIQYF	TGTGCCAGCAGCAAAGGGGATTGGGACAGGGGTGACATTCAGTACTTC
TRBV2	NA	TRBJ1-5	NA	CASSATGEGQLQHF	TGTGCCAGCAGCGCGACAGGAGAGGGGCAGCTCCAGCATTTT
TRBV5-5	many	TRBJ1-1	NA	CASSLGGYRAEAFF	TGTGCCAGCAGCTTGGGAGGCTACAGAGCTGAAGCTTTCTTT
TRBV12-3/TRBV12-4	NA	TRBJ1-5	NA	CASSHYNQPQHF	TGTGCCAGCAGTCACTATAATCAGCCCCAGCATTTT
TRBV7-9	few	TRBJ1-1	NA	CASSSVPTEAFF	TGTGCCAGCAGCTCCGTTCCCACTGAAGCTTTCTTT
TRBV29-1	many	TRBJ2-3	NA	CSVEDGVSDTQYF	TGCAGCGTTGAAGATGGGGTTTCAGATACGCAGTATTTT
TRBV4-1	many	TRBJ2-7	NA	CASSQDTAYEQYF	TGCGCCAGCAGCCAAGATACAGCCTACGAGCAGTACTTC
TRBV12-3/TRBV12-4	many	TRBJ1-5	NA	CASSPGHSNQPQHF	TGTGCCAGCAGTCCAGGCCATAGCAATCAGCCCCAGCATTTT
TRBV12-3/TRBV12-4	many	TRBJ2-2	NA	CASSLKGLLTGELFF	TGTGCCAGCAGTTTAAAGGGGCTGTTGACCGGGGAGCTGTTTTTT
TRBV5-1	many	TRBJ1-5	NA	CASSLTGRNQPQHF	TGCGCCAGCAGCTTGACTGGCCGTAATCAGCCCCAGCATTTT
TRBV4-3	NA	TRBJ1-4	TRBD1	CASSRGDRGGEKQFF	TGCGCCAGCAGCCGCGGAGACAGGGGAGGTGAAAAACAGTTTTTT
TRBV7-9	many	TRBJ2-6	TRBD1	CASSSPGQGSGANVLTF	TGTGCCAGCAGCTCACCGGGACAGGGCTCTGGGGCCAACGTCCTGACTTTC
TRBV3-1	few	TRBJ2-1	TRBD2	CASSPDGTSGFNEQFF	TGTGCCAGCAGCCCCGATGGGACTAGCGGGTTTAATGAGCAGTTCTTC
TRBV20-1	NA	TRBJ1-2	NA	CSAGTHPGTSTPGYTF	TGCAGTGCTGGAACCCACCCGGGGACAAGTACCCCCGGCTACACCTTC
TRBV28	many	TRBJ1-1	NA	CASSLRGGQVEAFF	TGTGCCAGCAGTCTCCGGGGGGGGCAAGTTGAAGCTTTCTTT
TRBV6-5	many	TRBJ1-1	NA	CASSYSGGSTEAFF	TGTGCCAGCAGTTACTCGGGAGGGTCCACTGAAGCTTTCTTT
TRBV7-6	few	TRBJ2-3	TRBD1	CASSPKEPDRGLTDTQYF	TGTGCCAGCAGTCCAAAAGAGCCGGACAGGGGACTCACAGATACGCAGTATTTT
TRBV6-1	many	TRBJ1-5	NA	CASSEPPQSIGQPQHF	TGTGCCAGCAGTGAACCCCCCCAGTCGATCGGTCAGCCCCAGCATTTT
TRBV4-1	many	TRBJ1-5	NA	CASGSNQPQHF	TGCGCCAGCGGAAGCAATCAGCCCCAGCATTTT
TRBV27	many	TRBJ1-5	TRBD1	CASSFQGAGNQPQHF	TGTGCCAGCAGTTTTCAGGGGGCGGGCAATCAGCCCCAGCATTTT
TRBV5-1	NA	TRBJ2-5	NA	CASSLASFETQYF	TGCGCCAGCAGCTTGGCCAGTTTTGAGACCCAGTACTTC